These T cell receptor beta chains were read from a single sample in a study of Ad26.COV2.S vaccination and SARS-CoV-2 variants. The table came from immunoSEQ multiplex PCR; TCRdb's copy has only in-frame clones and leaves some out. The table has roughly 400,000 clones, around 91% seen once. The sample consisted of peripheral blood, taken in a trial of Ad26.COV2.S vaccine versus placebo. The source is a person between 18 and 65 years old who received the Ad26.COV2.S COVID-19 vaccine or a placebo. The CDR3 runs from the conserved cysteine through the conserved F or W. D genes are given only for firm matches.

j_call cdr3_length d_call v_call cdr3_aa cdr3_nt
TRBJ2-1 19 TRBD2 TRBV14 CASSPSWTSGNSYYNEQFF TGTGCCAGCAGCCCTTCCTGGACTAGCGGGAATAGCTACTACAATGAGCAGTTCTTC
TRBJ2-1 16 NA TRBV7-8 CASSSMRSYSVNEQFF TGTGCCAGCAGCTCTATGCGCTCCTACTCTGTCAATGAGCAGTTCTTC
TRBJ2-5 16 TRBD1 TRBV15 CATSGAPGQYQETQYF TGTGCCACCAGCGGAGCTCCGGGACAGTACCAAGAGACCCAGTACTTC
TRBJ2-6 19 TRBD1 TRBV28 CASSLAGTGGFSGANVLTF TGTGCCAGCAGTTTGGCCGGGACAGGGGGCTTCTCTGGGGCCAACGTCCTGACTTTC
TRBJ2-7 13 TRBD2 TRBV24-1 CATSDLPSGRRHF TGTGCCACCAGTGATTTGCCTAGCGGGAGGCGGCACTTC
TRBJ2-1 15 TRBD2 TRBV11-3 CASSPGTSLVDEQFF TGTGCCAGCAGCCCCGGGACTAGCTTGGTCGATGAGCAGTTCTTC
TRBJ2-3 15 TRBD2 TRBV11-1 CASSGRLAAADTQYF TGTGCCAGCAGCGGCCGACTAGCAGCGGCAGATACGCAGTATTTT
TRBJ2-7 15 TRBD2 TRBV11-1 CASSKRTSGSYEQYF TGTGCCAGCAGCAAGAGGACTAGCGGGAGCTACGAGCAGTACTTC
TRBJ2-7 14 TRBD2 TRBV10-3 CAISESREGREQYF TGTGCCATCAGTGAGTCCCGGGAGGGCCGCGAGCAGTACTTC
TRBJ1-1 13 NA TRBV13 CASSSLRATEAFF TGTGCCAGCAGCTCGCTTAGAGCCACTGAAGCTTTCTTT